Listed below are T cell receptor beta chains from one sample, sequenced in a study of T cell responses to AZD1222 COVID-19 vaccine. The method was immunoSEQ multiplex PCR; TCRdb's version includes in-frame clones alone and lacks a portion of them. This table has 95,000 to 100,000 clones, around 87% appearing once. The sample in question was peripheral blood, obtained 28 days after the second AZD1222 dose. These receptors came from an adult who received the AZD1222 COVID-19 vaccine. Both conserved end residues are part of each CDR3. The order of the fields is clone size, D gene, V gene, J gene, CDR3 DNA, CDR3 protein. D genes are given only for firm matches. The size of a clone is reported for some rows only, either as once, few or many, or as a class for expanded clones.

>NA|TRBD1|TRBV27|TRBJ2-7
TGTGCCAGCAGTTTTGGGGACAGGGGTTACGAGCAGTACTTC
CASSFGDRGYEQYF
>NA|NA|TRBV6-5|TRBJ1-6
TGTGCCAGCAGGCGTGGGGACACCCCGTTTTCACCCCTCCACTTT
CASRRGDTPFSPLHF
>once|TRBD2|TRBV5-4|TRBJ2-1
TGTGCCAGCAGCCTTAGCGGGAGACCCTACAATGAGCAGTTCTTC
CASSLSGRPYNEQFF
>once|TRBD2|TRBV3-1/TRBV3-2|TRBJ2-1
TGTGCCAGCAGGCAGACTAGCGGGATTTACAATGAGCAGTTCTTC
CASRQTSGIYNEQFF
>NA|TRBD1|TRBV7-9|TRBJ1-1
TGTGCCAGCAGCTGGGGACAGGGAAACACTGAAGCTTTCTTT
CASSWGQGNTEAFF
>NA|NA|TRBV18|TRBJ2-7
TGTGCCAGCTCACCAGCAGGTTCCTACGAGCAGTACTTC
CASSPAGSYEQYF
>NA|NA|TRBV6-5|TRBJ2-3
TGTGCCAGCAGACCTTATTCGGGGGGCACAGATACGCAGTATTTT
CASRPYSGGTDTQYF
>once|NA|TRBV14|TRBJ2-3
TGTGCCAGCAGCCGCTGGGGCACAGATACGCAGTATTTT
CASSRWGTDTQYF
>NA|TRBD1|TRBV27|TRBJ2-1
TGTGCCAGCAGTCCCGGGGGACAGGGGGCCTGGAATGAGCAGTTCTTC
CASSPGGQGAWNEQFF
>NA|TRBD1|TRBV6-5|TRBJ2-5
TGTGCCAGCAGTTCAAGGCGGACAGGGAAAGAGACCCAGTACTTC
CASSSRRTGKETQYF
>NA|NA|TRBV18|TRBJ1-1
TGTGCCAGCTCACCTTTCAGGGGCACTGAAGCTTTCTTT
CASSPFRGTEAFF
>NA|NA|TRBV7-3|TRBJ2-3
TGTGCCAGCAGCTCCCGACCAGATACGCAGTATTTT
CASSSRPDTQYF
>NA|NA|TRBV7-7|TRBJ2-3
TGTGCTAGCAGCTTAGATTGGGGGCGCGACACAGATACGCAGTATTTT
CASSLDWGRDTDTQYF
>NA|NA|TRBV9|TRBJ2-1
TGTGCCAGCAGCGTAGTATCGACTTCCTACAATGAGCAGTTCTTC
CASSVVSTSYNEQFF
>few|NA|TRBV4-1|TRBJ1-1
TGCGCCAGCAGCCAAACGGGGCCCGCTCTGGCTGAAGCTTTCTTT
CASSQTGPALAEAFF
>NA|TRBD1|TRBV3-1/TRBV3-2|TRBJ2-7
TGTGCCAGCAGCTCCGGGACAGGCTACGAGCAGTACTTC
CASSSGTGYEQYF
>NA|NA|TRBV3-1/TRBV3-2|TRBJ2-7
TGTGCCAGCAGCCAAGGCGTGGGACTGCGCTACGAGCAGTACTTC
CASSQGVGLRYEQYF
>few|TRBD2|TRBV29-1|TRBJ2-3
TGCAGCGTTGGGGGGACTAGCGGGAGGGCCCTCTTAGATACGCAGTATTTT
CSVGGTSGRALLDTQYF